A single sample is the source of the 29 T cell receptor beta chains below, sequenced in a study of blood T cell repertoires in COVID-19. Data came from immunoSEQ multiplex PCR; TCRdb stores just in-frame clones and leaves some out. The sample contains 130,000 to 150,000 clones, approximately 80% of which appear only once. The sequenced material came from peripheral blood. The receptor set was obtained from a human donor in a cohort sampled during active COVID-19.

The chain carries TRBV9 and TRBJ1-3; 7 bases line up with TRBD1. Germline V gene data show CDR1 as SGDLS and CDR2 as YYNGEE. The CDR3 is 16 residues long. With 3 bases clipped from V and 1 base from J, the junction kept 7 bases outside the gene matches. The CDR3 loop is CASSEKQGRSGNTIYF. The CDR3 DNA reads as TGTGCCAGCAGCGAAAAACAGGGGCGATCTGGAAACACCATATATTTT.

This chain joins TRBV27 and TRBJ1-2, with D possibly being TRBD1 (5 bases). This CDR3 has 16 amino acids. Trimming took off 2 bases at V and 4 bases at J, with 17 bases between the two ends. Germline loops: CDR1 MNHEY, CDR2 SMNVEV (reference sequence). CDR3 DNA: TGTGCCAGCAGTTTAGCCACCGACAGTTATCCCTATGGCTACACCTTC. Its protein product is CASSLATDSYPYGYTF.

The chain recombines TRBV20-1 with TRBJ2-5; D uncertain. This CDR3 is 8 amino acids long. CDR1 is DFQATT, CDR2 SNEGSKA, per germline (reference sequence). Trimming cost V 6 bases and J 7 bases, with 3 bases left between them. CDR3 coding DNA: TGCAGTGCCTCGACCCAGTACTTC. Its protein is CSASTQYF.

The chain recombines TRBV5-4 with TRBJ2-3; TRBD2 agrees at 10 bases. Germline CDR1 is SGHNT and CDR2 is YYREEE (reference sequence). CDR3 length: 15 amino acids. The J segment lost 5 bases and the V segment lost 1 base, leaving 4 bases of the junction unmatched. Here the CDR3 reads CASSLSGGGGDTQYF. For the CDR3, the DNA is TGTGCCAGCAGCTTGAGCGGGGGGGGAGGAGATACGCAGTATTTT.

This clone was counted a few times. This chain joins TRBV6-5 and TRBJ2-1, with TRBD2 identical over 12 bases. The CDR3 has 15 amino acids. Looked up from germline, CDR1 is MNHEY and CDR2 is SVGAGI. The junction had 9 bases not matched to a gene; V was cut back by 8 bases and J by 7 bases. CDR3 DNA: TGTGCCAGCTCCTCTACTAGCGGGGGGAGGAATGAGCAGTTCTTC. Translation: CASSSTSGGRNEQFF.

The rearrangement joins TRBV5-6 to TRBJ1-1, with D perhaps matching TRBD1 (5 bases). This CDR3 region has 13 residues. Per the germline V gene, CDR1 is SGHDT and CDR2 is YYEEEE. V was trimmed by 2 bases and J by 6 bases, leaving 11 bases between them. The CDR3 loop reads CASSFRGYAEAFF. CDR3 DNA sequence: TGTGCCAGCAGCTTCCGGGGGTATGCTGAAGCTTTCTTT.

This clone was found a few times. The CDR3 loop is CASSVGEGDGQFF. CDR3 nucleotides: TGTGCCAGCAGCGTAGGTGAGGGGGACGGGCAGTTCTTC. The chain joins TRBV9 to TRBJ2-1; tentatively, D is TRBD1 (6 bases). Trimming took off 0 bases at V and 12 bases at J, with 13 bases between the two ends. Germline V gives CDR1 SGDLS, CDR2 YYNGEE. The CDR3 length is 13 residues.

The gene calls are TRBV6-5 and TRBJ1-2; 9 nucleotides line up with TRBD1. The CDR3 spans 13 residues. V shed 8 bases and J 6 bases; nucleotides not matched to a gene: 7. Per the germline V gene, CDR1 is MNHEY and CDR2 is SVGAGI. CDR3 bases: TGTGCCAGCCTCGGGACAGGGTACGATGGCTACACCTTC. Protein product: CASLGTGYDGYTF.

This clone was detected a few times. The genes are TRBV11-2 and TRBJ1-4; 10 bases agree with TRBD1. The trim removed 3 bases at V and 3 bases at J, leaving 7 bases unmatched. In germline, CDR1 is SGHAT, CDR2 FQNNGV. The CDR3 spans 17 residues. CDR3 loop: CASSFRDRGYSNEKLFF. The DNA of the CDR3 is TGTGCCAGCAGCTTCCGGGACAGGGGATATTCTAATGAAAAACTGTTTTTT.

V and J are TRBV10-3 and TRBJ1-2; 7 bases fit TRBD1. The CDR3 spans 15 residues. The J segment lost 2 bases and the V segment lost 4 bases, leaving 7 bases of the junction unmatched. Germline V gives CDR1 ENHRY, CDR2 SYGVKD. CDR3 loop: CAISVALGQNYGYTF. Written as DNA, the CDR3 is TGTGCCATCAGTGTTGCCTTGGGACAGAACTATGGCTACACCTTC.

The rearrangement links TRBV10-3 to TRBJ1-2; D is ambiguous. The CDR3 is 13 residues long. V was pared by 3 bases and J by 8 bases, with 13 bases between. CDR1 ENHRY and CDR2 SYGVKD come from the germline V gene. The CDR3 sequence: CAISEQPIPGYTF. As DNA, the CDR3 is TGTGCCATCAGTGAACAGCCAATCCCGGGCTACACCTTC.

The chain employs TRBV18 and TRBJ1-1, with D possibly TRBD1 on 6 matching bases. V was trimmed by 3 bases and J by 9 bases, leaving 11 bases between them. Germline V lookup: CDR1 KGHSH, CDR2 LQKENI. This CDR3 comprises 12 residues. CDR3 amino acids: CASSPDRDKAFF. The CDR3, as DNA: TGTGCCAGCTCACCGGACAGAGATAAAGCTTTCTTT. The full variable domain, with the rest looked up from reference TRBV18 and TRBJ1-1, is NAGVMQNPRHLVRRRGQEARLRCSPMKGHSHVYWYRQLPEEGLKFMVYLQKENIIDESGMPKERFSAEFPKEGPSILRIQQVVRGDSAAYFCASSPDRDKAFFGQGTRLTVV.

The chain combines TRBV6-6 with TRBJ1-2; the D is unclear. The CDR3 is 11 residues long. CDR1 is MNHNY, CDR2 SVGAGI, per germline (reference sequence). Trimming cost V 8 bases and J 8 bases, with 12 bases left between them. CDR3 bases: TGTGCCAGCTGGAGGGCGGAGGGCTACACCTTC. It encodes CASWRAEGYTF.

V usage is TRBV28 and J usage is TRBJ1-5; 10 nucleotides agree with TRBD1. The CDR3 runs 15 residues. V dropped 5 bases and J dropped 6; count of bases not matched to a gene: 7. Germline CDR1 and CDR2: MDHEN and SYDVKM. The DNA of the CDR3 is TGTGCCAGCAGTACAGACAGGGGGCTGGTTCAGCCCCAGCATTTT. It yields the protein CASSTDRGLVQPQHF.

The chain is built from TRBV6-6 and TRBJ1-2; 7 bases match TRBD1. V shed 2 bases and J 4 bases; nucleotides not matched to a gene: 10. Germline V gives CDR1 MNHNY, CDR2 SVGAGI (reference sequence). CDR3 size: 16 residues. The chain's CDR3 is CASSYLRAGGVYGYTF. The CDR3 bases are TGTGCCAGCAGTTACCTACGCGCAGGGGGAGTCTATGGCTACACCTTC.

The chain joins TRBV21-1 to TRBJ2-2; no DNA check was done on the table's D call, TRBD1. TRBV21-1 is a known pseudogene. This CDR3 region has 15 residues. The CDR3 here is CARGSTGELSGELFF. CDR3 DNA: TGTGCCAGGGGCTCCACAGGGGAACTATCCGGGGAGCTGTTTTTT.

The V gene is TRBV7-8, the J gene TRBJ2-1, with a possible D match to TRBD1 (6 bases). Germline V gene sequence: CDR1 SGHVS, CDR2 FQNEAQ. CDR3 size: 15 residues. V was cut by 3 bases and J by 7 bases, with 16 bases left in between. CDR3 residues: CASSLKGTSLNEQFF. The CDR3, as DNA: TGTGCCAGCAGCTTGAAAGGGACATCCCTAAATGAGCAGTTCTTC.

This rearrangement joins TRBV20-1 to TRBJ1-2; tentatively, D is TRBD1 (5 bases). Trimming removed 4 bases at V and 8 bases at J, with 11 bases between. The CDR3 runs to 11 residues. Germline assignment: CDR1 DFQATT and CDR2 SNEGSKA (reference sequence). CDR3 nucleotides: TGCAGTGCTAATCAAGGGGTAGGCTACACCTTC. It is translated as CSANQGVGYTF.

The chain uses TRBV30 and TRBJ2-5; possibly TRBD1 for D (5 bases). The ends were cut back, 0 bases at V and 7 bases at J, with 18 bases in the middle. The V gene's germline CDR1 is GTSNPN and CDR2 SVGIG (reference sequence). The length of the CDR3 is 15 residues. The CDR3 loop is CAWSVQEQQGVTQYF. In nucleotides, the CDR3 is TGTGCCTGGAGTGTACAGGAGCAGCAAGGAGTGACCCAGTACTTC.

The gene calls are TRBV6-6 and TRBJ1-5, with no clear D. V was cut by 6 bases and J by 6 bases, with 12 bases left in between. In germline, CDR1 is MNHNY, CDR2 SVGAGI (reference sequence). The CDR3 contains 13 residues. The CDR3 here is CASSWEGIQPQHF. CDR3 nucleotides: TGTGCCAGCAGCTGGGAGGGTATTCAGCCCCAGCATTTT.

V gene TRBV5-4 combines with J gene TRBJ1-1; 7 nucleotides align to TRBD1. The J segment lost 4 bases and the V segment lost 4 bases, leaving 10 bases of the junction unmatched. Germline CDR1 is SGHNT and CDR2 is YYREEE (reference sequence). The CDR3 length is 15 residues. This CDR3 is CASSARQGQSTEAFF. CDR3 in DNA: TGTGCCAGCAGCGCCAGACAGGGCCAGAGCACTGAAGCTTTCTTT.

The V gene is TRBV6-5, the J gene TRBJ2-5, with D perhaps matching TRBD1 (5 bases). Trimming took off 2 bases at V and 5 bases at J, with 15 bases between the two ends. The CDR3 totals 15 residues. The V gene's germline CDR1 is MNHEY and CDR2 SVGAGI. As DNA, the CDR3 is TGTGCCAGCAGTTACGTTTTGGGGCAGTTCGAGACCCAGTACTTC. Protein product: CASSYVLGQFETQYF.

The chain combines TRBV13 with TRBJ1-3, with unresolved D. This CDR3 is built from 13 residues. Germline V CDR1 and CDR2: PRHDT, FYEKMQ (reference sequence). The germline V and J ends were trimmed by 5 bases and 0 bases, with 5 bases remaining between them. The CDR3 DNA sequence: TGTGCCAGCAGCCTCGGCTCTGGAAACACCATATATTTT. Its translation is CASSLGSGNTIYF.

V is TRBV7-9 and J is TRBJ1-1; D gene uncertain. The CDR3 loop spans 14 amino acids. Per the germline V gene, CDR1 is SEHNR and CDR2 is FQNEAQ (reference sequence). V shed 5 bases and J shed 2 bases, with 12 bases lying between them. Here the CDR3 reads CASSPGGPNTEAFF. DNA for the CDR3: TGTGCCAGCAGCCCTGGAGGTCCCAACACTGAAGCTTTCTTT. Complete variable domain (other parts from reference TRBV7-9 and TRBJ1-1): DTGVSQNPRHKITKRGQNVTFRCDPISEHNRLYWYRQTLGQGPEFLTYFQNEAQLEKSRLLSDRFSAERPKGSFSTLEIQRTEQGDSAMYLCASSPGGPNTEAFFGQGTRLTVV.

The J gene is TRBJ1-4, the V gene TRBV6-5, with 7 nucleotides matching TRBD1. The germline V gene encodes CDR1 MNHEY and CDR2 SVGAGI. The CDR3 runs to 13 residues. The V gene end was trimmed by 6 bases and the J gene end by 12 bases; junction bases not matched to a gene: 10. Here the CDR3 DNA reads TGTGCCAGCAGCTTAAGACAGGGTTTCGAACTGTTTTTT. Translation gives CASSLRQGFELFF.

The chain has TRBV18 and TRBJ1-6; 7 bases fit TRBD1. V lost 4 bases, J lost 7 bases, and 7 bases stayed unmatched. From germline, CDR1 is KGHSH and CDR2 LQKENI. The CDR3 is made up of 15 amino acids. CDR3 nucleotides: TGTGCCAGCTCACTCCGCCAGGGGGGCAATTCACCCCTCCACTTT. Its protein is CASSLRQGGNSPLHF.

The genes are TRBV20-1 and TRBJ2-7, with D possibly matching TRBD2 (6 bases). Germline-derived CDR1 and CDR2 are DFQATT and SNEGSKA (reference sequence). The CDR3 is made up of 14 amino acids. The ends were cut back, 3 bases at V and 2 bases at J, with 14 bases in the middle. The CDR3 loop reads CSASSGSPTYEQYF. CDR3 in DNA: TGCAGTGCTAGTTCCGGGAGTCCCACCTACGAGCAGTACTTC.

On this clone itself: An end of the junction does not agree with germline; a read error may underlie this. The chain carries TRBV7-2 and TRBJ2-1; D is possibly TRBD1 (6 bases). The CDR3 extends over 13 amino acids. The germline V gene encodes CDR1 SGHTA and CDR2 FQGNSA. The CDR3 bases are TGTGCCAGCAGCTTTTTTGTACGACAGGAACATATCTTC. Protein: CASSFFVRQEHIF.

This clone was counted once. The rearrangement uses TRBV11-3 and TRBJ2-3; 15 bases match TRBD2. Trimming took 5 bases from V and 8 from J; bases not matched to a gene: 8. CDR1 is SGHNT and CDR2 is YENEEA in the germline V gene. The CDR3 loop spans 16 amino acids. The DNA for the CDR3 is TGTGCCAGCAGCCTAGGACTAGCGGGGGGGCAGGGTACGCAGTATTTT. Encoded protein: CASSLGLAGGQGTQYF.